One TCR beta chain is described in this entry. This CDR3 spans 12 amino acids. V lost 0 bases to trimming and J lost 5 bases, with 4 bases between them. Germline CDR1 is LGHNT and CDR2 is FRNRAP. The data originate from a study of blood T cell repertoires in COVID-19. At the level of the study: Sites in the United States, Italy and Spain provided acute and convalescent COVID-19 samples. Nucleic acid was either cDNA or gDNA, and it came from T cells, B-cell-depleted T cells, or PBMCs.

Methods used by the authors: Reference gene primer amplification in the assay estimated nucleated cell counts. Clones were sequenced by immunoSEQ multiplex PCR, and TCRdb holds only the in-frame ones, with some missing. Clonal size and the V and J genes are those of that table, whereas D and trimming came from the DNA. Among tens of thousands of clones listed, 75% to 80% were seen once. Material: peripheral blood. This clonotype originated in a man aged 45-65 years with active or convalescent COVID-19. The rearrangement uses TRBV12-5 and TRBJ2-5; D not certain. CDR3 protein: CASGLVAETQYF. CDR3 DNA: TGTGCTAGTGGTTTGGTAGCGGAGACCCAGTACTTC.